The 21 T cell receptor beta chains reported below all come from one sample, sequenced in a study of human T cells and chemical hapten exposure. Described time point: healthy volunteer bleed at 6 weeks. Unfractionated whole blood was the source of the extracted total RNA. TCRdb redid the calling of the RACE reads with MiXCR, one entry per CDR3 protein. The sample records some 78,000 distinct CDR3 sequences, around 8.7% being singletons. Sequenced input: whole blood. Receptors were obtained from a male donor in good health. Some clones in this sample may be carry-over from other donors' samples.

The CDR3 loop reads CASSLARGDTQYF. The DNA for the CDR3 is TGTGCCAGCAGTTTAGCCAGGGGAGATACGCAGTATTTT. The chain couples TRBV12-3 or TRBV12-4 to TRBJ2-3; D possibly corresponds to TRBD1 (6 bases). The CDR3 totals 13 residues. Trimming took off 0 bases at V and 5 bases at J, with 6 bases between the two ends.

This clonotype was counted a few times. This chain joins TRBV5-1 and TRBJ1-6; D perhaps matches TRBD1 (6 bases). V gave up 4 bases and J gave up 7 bases, with 12 bases separating them. Per the germline V gene, CDR1 is SGHRS and CDR2 is YFSETQ. The CDR3 length is 14 residues. The CDR3 region is CASSPGTPNSPLHF. The CDR3 nucleotides are TGCGCCAGCAGCCCCGGGACACCAAATTCACCCCTCCACTTT.

Only a few counts were recorded for this clonotype. The chain couples TRBV6-2 or TRBV6-3 to TRBJ1-6, with D possibly matching TRBD1 (5 bases). Germline CDR1 and CDR2: MNHEY and SVGEGT. V was clipped by 6 bases and J by 7 bases, with 10 bases between them. CDR3 length: 13 amino acids. For the CDR3, the DNA is TGTGCCAGCAGGGGACCGGTAAATTCACCCCTCCACTTT. It translates to CASRGPVNSPLHF.

Many counts were recorded for this clonotype. CDR3 in DNA: TGTGCCAGCAGTTTATCGAACACCGGGGAGCTGTTTTTT. It codes for CASSLSNTGELFF. V usage is TRBV27 and J usage is TRBJ2-2; no firm D call. Deletions cut 0 bases from V and 1 base from J, with 0 bases between. This CDR3 is 13 amino acids long. CDR1 is MNHEY and CDR2 is SMNVEV in the germline V gene (reference sequence).

This chain joins TRBV10-2 and TRBJ2-3; D is perhaps TRBD2 (5 bases). The germline gives CDR1 WSHSY, CDR2 SAAADI. CDR3 length equals 17 residues. Trimming left V 1 base short and J 0 bases short, with 14 bases between. As DNA, the CDR3 is TGCGCCAGCAGTGAGTGGGGAGCCCTTTCTAGCACAGATACGCAGTATTTT. It codes for CASSEWGALSSTDTQYF.

This chain uses TRBV20-1 with TRBJ2-2; D is undetermined. The CDR3 has 13 amino acids. In germline, CDR1 is DFQATT, CDR2 SNEGSKA (reference sequence). With 3 bases removed from V and 4 bases from J, the gap between germline ends came to 9 bases. CDR3 bases: TGCAGTGCTAGGGGTGCGGTCACCGGGGAGCTGTTTTTT. Amino acid sequence: CSARGAVTGELFF.

In its sample, this clonotype was seen a few times. V and J are TRBV6-5 and TRBJ1-1; unclear D gene. This CDR3 has 13 amino acids. V gave up 2 bases and J gave up 0 bases, with 4 bases separating them. Germline V gene sequence: CDR1 MNHEY, CDR2 SVGAGI. CDR3 protein: CASSYIMNTEAFF. For the CDR3, the DNA is TGTGCCAGCAGTTACATTATGAACACTGAAGCTTTCTTT.

This clonotype has more than one count but fewer than ten. This chain joins TRBV7-2 and TRBJ2-3; no firm D call. The ends were cut back, 5 bases at V and 0 bases at J, with 12 bases in the middle. The CDR3 consists of 15 residues. Germline CDR1 and CDR2: SGHTA and FQGNSA. This CDR3 reads CASSVLPLSTDTQYF. The CDR3 DNA sequence: TGTGCCAGCAGCGTCCTCCCCCTCAGCACAGATACGCAGTATTTT.

The chain joins TRBV20-1 to TRBJ1-3; D unclear. Germline V CDR1 and CDR2: DFQATT, SNEGSKA (reference sequence). This CDR3 has 14 amino acids. Trimming took 3 bases from V and 0 from J, leaving 9 bases between them. The CDR3 region is CSARNQNSGNTIYF. The DNA of the CDR3 is TGCAGTGCTAGGAACCAAAACTCTGGAAACACCATATATTTT.

The chain carries TRBV5-1 and TRBJ1-5; no firm D call. The V end lost 0 bases, the J end lost 2 bases, and 12 bases lay between the germline ends. The CDR3 consists of 16 residues. Germline values: CDR1 SGHRS, CDR2 YFSETQ. CDR3 sequence (DNA): TGCGCCAGCAGCTTGGGGGAGGCCGTGGGCAATCAGCCCCAGCATTTT. Translated: CASSLGEAVGNQPQHF. Full variable domain (remainder filled in from reference TRBV5-1 and TRBJ1-5): KAGVTQTPRYLIKTRGQQVTLSCSPISGHRSVSWYQQTPGQGLQFLFEYFSETQRNKGNFPGRFSGRQFSNSRSEMNVSTLELGDSALYLCASSLGEAVGNQPQHFGDGTRLSIL.

This clonotype showed up just a few times. The V and J genes are TRBV11-2 and TRBJ2-5; D gene unclear. With 6 bases removed from V and 7 bases from J, the gap between germline ends came to 6 bases. Per the germline V gene, CDR1 is SGHAT and CDR2 is FQNNGV. The CDR3 is 10 amino acids. The CDR3 nucleotides read TGTGCCAGCAGATTGGGGACCCAGTACTTC. It is translated as CASRLGTQYF. Variable domain in full (rest from reference TRBV11-2 and TRBJ2-5): EAGVAQSPRYKIIEKRQSVAFWCNPISGHATLYWYQQILGQGPKLLIQFQNNGVVDDSQLPKDRFSAERLKGVDSTLKIQPAKLEDSAVYLCASRLGTQYFGPGTRLLVL.

The count of this clonotype is one. V is TRBV6-5 and J is TRBJ1-1; TRBD1 agrees at 9 bases. Trimming at V came to 0 bases and at J to 7 bases, leaving 3 bases not matched to a gene. Germline V gives CDR1 MNHEY, CDR2 SVGAGI. The CDR3 consists of 14 residues. The CDR3 sequence: CASSYSTGGLEAFF. In nucleotides, the CDR3 is TGTGCCAGCAGTTACTCGACAGGGGGTCTTGAAGCTTTCTTT.

This chain connects TRBV4-3 to TRBJ1-4; TRBD1 might be the D (6 bases). The germline V gene encodes CDR1 LGHNA and CDR2 YSLEER. Trimming shortened V by 1 base and J by 7 bases, and 10 bases separated the two germline ends. This CDR3 has 14 amino acids. CDR3 residues: CASSQVGGGEKLFF. For the CDR3, the DNA is TGCGCCAGCAGCCAAGTCGGGGGCGGTGAAAAACTGTTTTTT.

There are a few counts of this clonotype. The rearrangement joins TRBV6-1 to TRBJ1-1; D gene ambiguous. The CDR3 is 13 amino acids. Looked up from germline, CDR1 is MNHNS and CDR2 is SASEGT. Trimming left V 2 bases short and J 5 bases short, with 9 bases between. The CDR3 region is CASSESGRTEAFF. CDR3 sequence (DNA): TGTGCCAGCAGTGAATCGGGTAGGACTGAAGCTTTCTTT.

The chain has TRBV10-3 and TRBJ2-1, with 8 bases lining up with TRBD2. Trimming took 2 bases from V and 1 from J; bases not matched to a gene: 4. Germline V gene lookup returns CDR1 ENHRY and CDR2 SYGVKD. The CDR3 runs to 16 residues. The CDR3 DNA reads as TGTGCCATCAGTGAGCGGCGGGAGGCATCCTACAATGAGCAGTTCTTC. It encodes CAISERREASYNEQFF.

This clonotype was observed at least ten times. The chain carries TRBV12-3 or TRBV12-4 and TRBJ1-1; D perhaps matches TRBD1 (5 bases). Trimming pared 3 bases from V and 3 bases from J, leaving 11 bases between. This CDR3 is built from 14 residues. CDR3 coding DNA: TGTGCCAGCAGTTTGGGACGTGGGTACACTGAAGCTTTCTTT. Residues: CASSLGRGYTEAFF.

This clonotype has more than one count but fewer than ten. The chain has TRBV27 and TRBJ1-2; D is possibly TRBD1 (5 bases). Germline loops: CDR1 MNHEY, CDR2 SMNVEV (reference sequence). V was trimmed by 6 bases and J by 2 bases, leaving 10 bases between them. The CDR3 has 13 residues. The CDR3 loop reads CASSSGRNYGYTF. Written as DNA, the CDR3 is TGTGCCAGCAGCTCGGGACGGAACTATGGCTACACCTTC.

This clonotype was counted at least ten times. The DNA for the CDR3 is TGTGCCAGCAAACCCGCTTCGGTCACAGATACGCAGTATTTT. It codes for CASKPASVTDTQYF. This chain connects TRBV25-1 to TRBJ2-3; D not certain. This CDR3 comprises 14 residues. Trimming cost V 7 bases and J 2 bases, with 13 bases left between them. Germline V gives CDR1 MGHDK, CDR2 SYGVNS.

This clonotype appeared many times. The chain combines TRBV6-5 with TRBJ2-3; tentative D call: TRBD1 (5 bases). Trimming shortened V by 2 bases and J by 3 bases, and 9 bases separated the two germline ends. The CDR3 runs 14 residues. Germline CDR1 reads MNHEY; CDR2 reads SVGAGI. The CDR3 protein is CASSYRSGTDTQYF. CDR3 DNA sequence: TGTGCCAGCAGTTACAGATCAGGGACAGATACGCAGTATTTT.

This clonotype was observed at least ten times. The chain combines TRBV3-1 with TRBJ2-2; D is undetermined. Germline CDR1 reads LGHDT; CDR2 reads YNNKEL (reference sequence). The CDR3 runs to 13 residues. The V and J ends lost 2 bases and 7 bases respectively, with 8 bases between them. The CDR3 reads CASSQSQVGELFF. CDR3 nucleotides: TGTGCCAGCAGCCAATCTCAGGTCGGGGAGCTGTTTTTT. Full variable domain (missing parts from reference TRBV3-1 and TRBJ2-2): DTAVSQTPKYLVTQMGNDKSIKCEQNLGHDTMYWYKQDSKKFLKIMFSYNNKELIINETVPNRFSPKSPDKAHLNLHINSLELGDSAVYFCASSQSQVGELFFGEGSRLTVL.

The V gene is TRBV7-9, the J gene TRBJ1-2; D remains ambiguous. From germline, CDR1 is SEHNR and CDR2 FQNEAQ (reference sequence). CDR3 size: 15 residues. V dropped 3 bases and J dropped 1 base, with 12 bases sitting between them. DNA of the CDR3: TGTGCCAGCAGCTTTGACTTCTACCTTAACTATGGCTACACCTTC. Its translation: CASSFDFYLNYGYTF. The complete variable domain, with remaining parts taken from reference TRBV7-9 and TRBJ1-2, reads DTGVSQNPRHKITKRGQNVTFRCDPISEHNRLYWYRQTLGQGPEFLTYFQNEAQLEKSRLLSDRFSAERPKGSFSTLEIQRTEQGDSAMYLCASSFDFYLNYGYTFGSGTRLTVV.